This T cell receptor (beta chain) comes out of a study of CD8 T cells in ankylosing spondylitis. Findings and caveats of the study: As reported, disease-linked clones showed significant enrichment in matched ankylosing spondylitis synovial fluid. The authors found the disease-linked clones to be CD8+ and relatively rare in peripheral blood. In reactive arthritis synovial fluid and blood, some motif variants had been reported before.

On this clonotype: No antigen is known for it.

Looked up from germline, CDR1 is SGHAT and CDR2 is FQNNGV. This CDR3 spans 14 amino acids. Trimming left V 4 bases short and J 3 bases short, with 13 bases between. Researchers built TCR beta libraries using quantitative 5'-RACE with molecular barcodes. TCRdb reanalysed the 5' RACE reads using MiXCR and keeps one entry per CDR3 protein. The sample shows approximately 150,000 distinct CDR3 sequences, roughly 30% of them seen only once. The V and J genes are TRBV11-2 and TRBJ2-7; D not resolved. The source is a male donor with ankylosing spondylitis. Sequenced sample: synovial fluid, either unsorted or a sorted T cell fraction (not recorded which). The CDR3 DNA reads TGTGCCAGCAGCTGGCTCAACGACAACTACGAGCAGTACTTC. The encoded protein is CASSWLNDNYEQYF.